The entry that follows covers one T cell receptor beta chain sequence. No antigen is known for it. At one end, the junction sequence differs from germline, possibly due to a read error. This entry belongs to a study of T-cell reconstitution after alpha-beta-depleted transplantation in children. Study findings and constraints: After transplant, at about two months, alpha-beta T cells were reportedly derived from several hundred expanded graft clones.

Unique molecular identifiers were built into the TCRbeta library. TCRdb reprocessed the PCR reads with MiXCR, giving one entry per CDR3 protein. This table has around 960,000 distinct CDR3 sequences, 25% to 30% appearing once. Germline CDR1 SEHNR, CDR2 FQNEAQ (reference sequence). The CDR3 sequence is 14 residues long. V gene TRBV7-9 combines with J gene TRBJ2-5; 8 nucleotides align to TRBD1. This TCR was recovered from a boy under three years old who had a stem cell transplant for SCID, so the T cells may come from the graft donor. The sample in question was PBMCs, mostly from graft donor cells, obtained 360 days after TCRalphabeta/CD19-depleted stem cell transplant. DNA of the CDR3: TGTGCCAGCAGCCTACGGACAGGGCAAGAGACCCAGTGCTTC. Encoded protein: CASSLRTGQETQCF.